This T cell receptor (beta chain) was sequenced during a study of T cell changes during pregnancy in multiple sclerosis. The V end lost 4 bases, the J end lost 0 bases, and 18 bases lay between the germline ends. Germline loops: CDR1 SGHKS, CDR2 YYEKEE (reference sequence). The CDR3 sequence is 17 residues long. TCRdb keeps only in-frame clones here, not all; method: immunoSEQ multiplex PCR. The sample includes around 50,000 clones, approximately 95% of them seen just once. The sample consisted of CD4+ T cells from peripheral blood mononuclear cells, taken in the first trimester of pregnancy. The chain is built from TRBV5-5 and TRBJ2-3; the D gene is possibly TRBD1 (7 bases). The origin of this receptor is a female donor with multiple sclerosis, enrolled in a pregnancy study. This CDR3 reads CASSAAQGRFSTDTQYF. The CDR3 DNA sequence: TGTGCCAGCAGCGCGGCACAGGGGAGGTTCAGCACAGATACGCAGTATTTT.